This T cell receptor beta chain comes out of a study of blood T cell repertoires in COVID-19. The overall study: The study drew acute and convalescent COVID-19 samples from the United States, Italy and Spain.

The study recruited people aged about 18 to 95 years across approximately 23 US areas. Clinical histories supplied by participants themselves formed the basis of cohort assignment. Authors' processing steps: The authors estimated nucleated cell counts from reference gene primer amplification. The data were produced by immunoSEQ multiplex PCR, yet TCRdb's version contains in-frame clones alone and is incomplete. Clone size and V and J calls were adopted from that table, with D and trimming inferred from the DNA. This sample has roughly 250,000 clones, with 80% to 90% found just once. The V and J ends lost 5 bases and 5 bases, in that order; junction bases with no gene match: 17. CDR1 SGHAT and CDR2 FQNNGV come from the germline V gene. The length of the CDR3 is 17 residues. In this sample, this clone turned up a few times.

Sample: PBMCs or T cells enriched from blood (not recorded which). V and J are TRBV11-2 and TRBJ2-5; 7 bases line up with TRBD1. This TCR was recovered from a woman under 40 who had recovered from COVID-19. CDR3 protein: CASSDDRAPWGMETQYF. The CDR3 region has the DNA TGTGCCAGCAGCGACGACAGGGCCCCGTGGGGCATGGAGACCCAGTACTTC.